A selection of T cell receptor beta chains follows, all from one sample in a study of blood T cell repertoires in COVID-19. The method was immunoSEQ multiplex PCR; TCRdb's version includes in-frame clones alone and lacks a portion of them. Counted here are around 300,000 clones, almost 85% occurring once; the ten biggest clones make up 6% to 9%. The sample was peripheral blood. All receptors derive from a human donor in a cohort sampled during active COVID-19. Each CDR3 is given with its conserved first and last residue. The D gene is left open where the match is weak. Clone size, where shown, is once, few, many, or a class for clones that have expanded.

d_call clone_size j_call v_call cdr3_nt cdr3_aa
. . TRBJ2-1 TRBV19 TGTGCCAGTAGTATGACGGGGAATGAGCAGTTCTTC CASSMTGNEQFF
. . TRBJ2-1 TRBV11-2 TGTGCCAGCAGCCTGGGCGGGCGAACCTACAATGAGCAGTTCTTC CASSLGGRTYNEQFF
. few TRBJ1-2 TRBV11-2 TGTGCCAGCAGCGTCAGGGATAGCTATGGCTACACCTTC CASSVRDSYGYTF
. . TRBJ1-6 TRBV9 TGTGCCAGTGCGGGATGGGCGGGGAAGGGGAATTCACCCCTCCACTTT CASAGWAGKGNSPLHF
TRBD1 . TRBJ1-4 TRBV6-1 TGTGCCAGCAGCGAAGGGGGCGAAAAACTGTTTTTT CASSEGGEKLFF
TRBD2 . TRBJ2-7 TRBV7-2 TGTGCCAGCAGCTTATATAGCGGGGGGGCTGGCGAGCAGTACTTC CASSLYSGGAGEQYF
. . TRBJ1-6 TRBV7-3 TGTGCCACTTCACCAGGGCCTAATTCACCCCTCCACTTT CATSPGPNSPLHF
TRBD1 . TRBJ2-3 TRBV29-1 TGCAGCATGGGACAGGGAAGGCCTACAGATACGCAGTATTTT CSMGQGRPTDTQYF
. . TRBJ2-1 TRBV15 TGTGCCACCAGCAACCCCGACAGTAGCTCCTACAATGAGCAGTTCTTC CATSNPDSSSYNEQFF
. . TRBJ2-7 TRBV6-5 TGTGCCAGCATCAAGACGGGAACCTACGAGCAGTACTTC CASIKTGTYEQYF
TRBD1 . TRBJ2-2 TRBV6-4 TGTGCCAGCAGAGGACAGGGGCCTACCGGGGAGCTGTTTTTT CASRGQGPTGELFF
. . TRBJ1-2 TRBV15 TGTGCCACCAGCAGAGAGCCGGCTAACTATGGCTACACCTTC CATSREPANYGYTF
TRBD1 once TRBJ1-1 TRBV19 TGTGCCAGTAGTATAGGGACAGGGGGTCGGGCCGCTGAAGCTTTCTTT CASSIGTGGRAAEAFF
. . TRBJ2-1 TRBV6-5 TGTGCCAGCAGGCTAGGACTGGCCCGGAGTGAGCAGTTCTTC CASRLGLARSEQFF
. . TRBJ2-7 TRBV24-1 TGTGCCACCAGTGAAAACAGCCGACGGGGCGAGCAGTACTTC CATSENSRRGEQYF
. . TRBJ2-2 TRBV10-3 TGTGCCATCGGCTTCAGCACCGGGGAGCTGTTTTTT CAIGFSTGELFF
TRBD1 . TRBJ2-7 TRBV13 TGTGCCAGCAGCCGGGACAGGGTCTACGAGCAGTACTTC CASSRDRVYEQYF
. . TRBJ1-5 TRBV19 TGTGCCAGTAGTCCCGAAAATCACAGGGAGCCCCAGCATTTT CASSPENHREPQHF
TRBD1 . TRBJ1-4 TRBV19 TGTGCCAGCAGACAGGGGGCTGATGAAAAACTGTTTTTT CASRQGADEKLFF
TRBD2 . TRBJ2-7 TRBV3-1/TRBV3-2 TGTGCCAGCAGCCAAGGGACTAGCGGATACGAGCAGTACTTC CASSQGTSGYEQYF
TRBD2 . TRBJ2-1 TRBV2 TGTGCCAGCAGGAGACTAGCCGGGGACTACAATGAGCAGTTCTTC CASRRLAGDYNEQFF
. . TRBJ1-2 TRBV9 TGTGCCAGCAGCGTAGGGCCCGGGACGGGAGGAAATGGCTACACCTTC CASSVGPGTGGNGYTF
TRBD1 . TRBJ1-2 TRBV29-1 TGCAGCGTTGTTCAGGGGGCGGACTATGGCTACACCTTC CSVVQGADYGYTF